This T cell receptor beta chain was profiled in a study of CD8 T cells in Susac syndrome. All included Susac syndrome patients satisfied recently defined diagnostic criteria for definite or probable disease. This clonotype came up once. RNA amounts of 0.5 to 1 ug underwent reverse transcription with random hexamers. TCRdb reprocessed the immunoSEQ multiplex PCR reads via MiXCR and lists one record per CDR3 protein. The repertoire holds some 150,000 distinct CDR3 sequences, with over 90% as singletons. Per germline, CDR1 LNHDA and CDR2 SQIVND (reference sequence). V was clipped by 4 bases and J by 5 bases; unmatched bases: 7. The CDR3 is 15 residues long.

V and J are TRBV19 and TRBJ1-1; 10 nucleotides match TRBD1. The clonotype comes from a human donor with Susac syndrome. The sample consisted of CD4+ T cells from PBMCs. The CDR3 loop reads CASSTTGTGVTEAFF. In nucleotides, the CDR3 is TGTGCCAGTAGTACAACCGGGACAGGGGTTACTGAAGCTTTCTTT. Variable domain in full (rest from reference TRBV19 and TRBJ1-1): DGGITQSPKYLFRKEGQNVTLSCEQNLNHDAMYWYRQDPGQGLRLIYYSQIVNDFQKGDIAEGYSVSREKKESFPLTVTSAQKNPTAFYLCASSTTGTGVTEAFFGQGTRLTVV.